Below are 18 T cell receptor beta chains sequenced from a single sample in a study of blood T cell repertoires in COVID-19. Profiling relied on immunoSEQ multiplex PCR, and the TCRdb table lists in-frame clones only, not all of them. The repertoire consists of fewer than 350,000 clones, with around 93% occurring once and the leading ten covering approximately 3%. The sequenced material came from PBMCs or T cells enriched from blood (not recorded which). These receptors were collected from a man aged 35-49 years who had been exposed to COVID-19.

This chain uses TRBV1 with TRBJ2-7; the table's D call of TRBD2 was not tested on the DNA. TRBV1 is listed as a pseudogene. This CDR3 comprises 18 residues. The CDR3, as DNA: TGCACCAGCCCCCCAAGAGGGGATAAGCGGGAGGGCTCTTGCGAGCAGTACTTC. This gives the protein CTSPPRGDKREGSCEQYF.

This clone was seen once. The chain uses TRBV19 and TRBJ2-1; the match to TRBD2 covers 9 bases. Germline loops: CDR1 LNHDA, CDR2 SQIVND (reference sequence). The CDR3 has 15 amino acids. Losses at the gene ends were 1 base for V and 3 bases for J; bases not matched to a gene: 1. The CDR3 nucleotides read TGTGCCAGTAGTATAGCTAGCGGGATCTACAATGAGCAGTTCTTC. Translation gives CASSIASGIYNEQFF.

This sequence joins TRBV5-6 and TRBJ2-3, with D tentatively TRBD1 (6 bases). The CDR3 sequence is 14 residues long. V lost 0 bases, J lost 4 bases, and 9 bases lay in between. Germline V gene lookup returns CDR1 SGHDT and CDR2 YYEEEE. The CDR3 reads CASSLGDMADTQYF. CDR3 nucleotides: TGTGCCAGCAGCTTGGGGGACATGGCAGATACGCAGTATTTT.

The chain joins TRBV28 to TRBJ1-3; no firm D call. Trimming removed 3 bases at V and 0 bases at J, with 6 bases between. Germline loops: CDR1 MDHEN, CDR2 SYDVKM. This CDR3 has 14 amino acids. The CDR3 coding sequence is TGTGCCAGCAGTTTTGTTAACTCTGGAAACACCATATATTTT. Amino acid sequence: CASSFVNSGNTIYF.

CDR3 nucleotide sequence: TGTGCCAGCAGCCCGGGACTAGCGGGAATCGGGGAGCTGTTTTTT. As protein: CASSPGLAGIGELFF. The genes are TRBV6-4 and TRBJ2-2; 13 bases line up with TRBD2. The CDR3 extends over 15 amino acids. Germline values: CDR1 MRHNA, CDR2 SNTAGT. V lost 6 bases, J lost 7 bases, and 5 bases stayed unmatched.

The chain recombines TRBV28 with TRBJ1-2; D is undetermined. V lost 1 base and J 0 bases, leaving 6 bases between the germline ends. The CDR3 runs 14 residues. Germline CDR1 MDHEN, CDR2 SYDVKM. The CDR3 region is CASSLYQTNYGYTF. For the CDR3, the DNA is TGTGCCAGCAGTTTATATCAGACTAACTATGGCTACACCTTC.

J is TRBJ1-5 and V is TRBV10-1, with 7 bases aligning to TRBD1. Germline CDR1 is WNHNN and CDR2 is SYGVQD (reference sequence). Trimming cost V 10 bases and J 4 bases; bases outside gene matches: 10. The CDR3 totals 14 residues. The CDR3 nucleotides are TGCGCCACCTTACAGGGGTTTTGGAATCAGCCCCAGCATTTT. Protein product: CATLQGFWNQPQHF.

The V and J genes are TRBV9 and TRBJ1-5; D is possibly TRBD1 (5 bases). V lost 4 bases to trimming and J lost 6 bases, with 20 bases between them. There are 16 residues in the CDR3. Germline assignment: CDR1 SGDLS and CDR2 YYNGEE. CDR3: CASSPGVAGYAQPQHF. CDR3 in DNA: TGTGCCAGCAGCCCGGGGGTGGCGGGCTACGCTCAGCCCCAGCATTTT.

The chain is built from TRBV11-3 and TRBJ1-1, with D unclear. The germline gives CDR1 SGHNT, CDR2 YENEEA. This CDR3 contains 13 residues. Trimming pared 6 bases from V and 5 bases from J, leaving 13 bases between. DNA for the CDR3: TGTGCCAGCAGGTTGGCCTCTAGAACTGAAGCTTTCTTT. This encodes CASRLASRTEAFF.

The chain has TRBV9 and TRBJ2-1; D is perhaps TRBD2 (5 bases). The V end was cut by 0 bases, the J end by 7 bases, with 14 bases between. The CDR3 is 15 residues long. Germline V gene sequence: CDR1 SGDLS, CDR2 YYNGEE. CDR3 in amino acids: CASSVGGSERNEQFF. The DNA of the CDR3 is TGTGCCAGCAGCGTAGGAGGGAGTGAGCGGAATGAGCAGTTCTTC.

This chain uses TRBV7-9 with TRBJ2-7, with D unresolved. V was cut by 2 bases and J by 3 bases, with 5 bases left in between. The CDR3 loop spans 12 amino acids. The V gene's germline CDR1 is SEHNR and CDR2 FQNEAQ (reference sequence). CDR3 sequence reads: CASSLHNYEQYF. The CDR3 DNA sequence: TGTGCCAGCAGCTTACACAACTACGAGCAGTACTTC.

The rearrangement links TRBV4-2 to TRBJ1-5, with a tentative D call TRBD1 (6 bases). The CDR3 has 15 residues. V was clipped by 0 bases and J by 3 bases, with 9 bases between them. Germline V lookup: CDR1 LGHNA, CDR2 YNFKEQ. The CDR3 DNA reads TGTGCCAGCAGCCAAGAATACAGGGTCAATCAGCCCCAGCATTTT. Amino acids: CASSQEYRVNQPQHF.

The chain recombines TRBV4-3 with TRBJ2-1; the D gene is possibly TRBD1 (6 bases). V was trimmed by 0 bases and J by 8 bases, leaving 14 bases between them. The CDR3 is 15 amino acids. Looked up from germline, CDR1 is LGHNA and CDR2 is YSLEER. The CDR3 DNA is TGCGCCAGCAGCCAAGAGAGGGGGATTGGGGATGAGCAGTTCTTC. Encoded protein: CASSQERGIGDEQFF.

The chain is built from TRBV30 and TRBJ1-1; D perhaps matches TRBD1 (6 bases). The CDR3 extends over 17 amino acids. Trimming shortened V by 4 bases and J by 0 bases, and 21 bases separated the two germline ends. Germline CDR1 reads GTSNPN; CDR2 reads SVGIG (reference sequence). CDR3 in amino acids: CAWNTPNSGTLNTEAFF. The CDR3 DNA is TGTGCCTGGAATACCCCGAACTCTGGGACACTGAACACTGAAGCTTTCTTT.

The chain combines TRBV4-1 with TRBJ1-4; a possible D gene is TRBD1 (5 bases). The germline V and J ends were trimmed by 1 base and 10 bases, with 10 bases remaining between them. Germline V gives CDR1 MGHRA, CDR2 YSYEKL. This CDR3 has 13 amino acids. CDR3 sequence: CASSQGGQGKLFF. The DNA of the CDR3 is TGCGCCAGCAGCCAAGGTGGCCAGGGAAAACTGTTTTTT.

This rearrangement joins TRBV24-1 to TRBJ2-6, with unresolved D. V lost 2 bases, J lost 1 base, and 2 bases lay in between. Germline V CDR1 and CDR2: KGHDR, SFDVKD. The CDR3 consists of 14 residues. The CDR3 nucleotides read TGTGCCACCAGTGATTCGTCTGGGGCCAACGTCCTGACTTTC. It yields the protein CATSDSSGANVLTF.

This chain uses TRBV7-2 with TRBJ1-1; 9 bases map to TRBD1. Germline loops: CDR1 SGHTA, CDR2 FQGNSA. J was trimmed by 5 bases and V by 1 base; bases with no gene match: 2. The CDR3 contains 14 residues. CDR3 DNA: TGTGCCAGCAGCTTAGTACAGGGGGCAACTGAAGCTTTCTTT. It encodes CASSLVQGATEAFF.

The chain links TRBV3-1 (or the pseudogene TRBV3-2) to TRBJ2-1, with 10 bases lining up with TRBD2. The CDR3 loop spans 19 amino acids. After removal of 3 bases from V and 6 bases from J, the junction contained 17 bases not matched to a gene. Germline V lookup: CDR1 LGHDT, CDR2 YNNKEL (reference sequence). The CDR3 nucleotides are TGTGCCAGCAGCCAGTCTGGGGCTTCTAGCGGGAGAAGGCGCAATGAGCAGTTCTTC. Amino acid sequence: CASSQSGASSGRRRNEQFF.